This T cell receptor (beta chain) was identified in a study of beta chain features in type 1 diabetes. Study background: Across every sample, roughly 100 million sorted cells were examined in total.

The CDR3 loop spans 14 amino acids. The V gene lost 2 bases and the J gene lost 4 bases, with 12 bases spanning the gap. Germline V gives CDR1 SGHNT, CDR2 YYREEE (reference sequence). Sequenced material consisted of expressed TCRB transcripts (all of the isolated RNA was reverse transcribed). Clones were sequenced by immunoSEQ multiplex PCR, and TCRdb holds only the in-frame ones, with some missing. In the table there are under 950,000 clones, roughly 15% of which are singletons. This clone appeared a few times. This sequence originates from a woman aged 18-29 years in good health. Sequencing used naive CD4+ T cells from blood. The rearrangement joins TRBV5-4 to TRBJ1-1; weak D call: TRBD1 (6 bases). This CDR3 is CASSFPDRSTEAFF. CDR3 bases: TGTGCCAGCAGCTTTCCGGACAGAAGCACTGAAGCTTTCTTT.